This T cell receptor beta chain was documented in a study of T cell clones after liver transplantation. The wider study: As an antigen-independent comparator, third-party-reactive TCRbeta sequences came from pre-transplant mixed lymphocyte reactions.

Measured with immunoSEQ multiplex PCR; TCRdb has only the in-frame clones, and not every one. This sample has 60,000 or so clones, with 65% to 75% found just once. With respect to this clone: Its specificity is not known.

The study's findings and limits: Small, mixed patient groups and varying post-transplant times limit these conclusions.

This sequence was found in a human donor who received a liver transplant. Here the sequenced sample was CD4+ T cells from blood, taken before liver transplant.

The CDR3 loop is CASAVERNTEAFF. CDR3 nucleotides: TGTGCCAGCGCGGTGGAGCGAAACACTGAAGCTTTCTTT. This chain uses TRBV6-6 with TRBJ1-1, with D hard to call. The germline gives CDR1 MNHNY, CDR2 SVGAGI (reference sequence). Trimming removed 8 bases from V and 2 bases from J, with 12 bases in between. This CDR3 spans 13 amino acids.